A single sample is the source of the 31 T cell receptor beta chains below, sequenced in a study of blood T cell repertoires in COVID-19. Clones were read by immunoSEQ multiplex PCR, and TCRdb kept only the in-frame ones, dropping some. The repertoire holds 300,000 or so clones, with roughly 82% as singletons. The source material was peripheral blood. These receptors came from a woman aged 45-65 years with acute or convalescent COVID-19.

The J gene is TRBJ2-1, the V gene TRBV20-1, with 16 nucleotides matching TRBD2. After removal of 3 bases from V and 8 bases from J, the junction contained 16 bases not matched to a gene. The CDR3 totals 19 residues. Germline V gene sequence: CDR1 DFQATT, CDR2 SNEGSKA (reference sequence). This chain's CDR3 is CSASFPGTSGRASPHEQFF. For the CDR3, the DNA is TGCAGTGCTAGTTTCCCCGGGACTAGCGGGAGGGCCAGTCCCCATGAGCAGTTCTTC.

The chain employs TRBV11-2 and TRBJ2-2; the match to TRBD2 covers 11 bases. Trimming cost V 0 bases and J 3 bases; bases outside gene matches: 0. The CDR3 runs 16 residues. Germline V gives CDR1 SGHAT, CDR2 FQNNGV. CDR3 region: CASSLELAGDTGELFF. For the CDR3, the DNA is TGTGCCAGCAGCTTAGAACTAGCGGGGGACACCGGGGAGCTGTTTTTT.

The gene calls are TRBV13 and TRBJ2-7, with TRBD2 as a possible D gene (5 bases). From germline, CDR1 is PRHDT and CDR2 FYEKMQ (reference sequence). CDR3 length: 14 residues. Between the trimmed V and J ends, which lost 2 bases and 2 bases, there was a span of 10 bases. The CDR3 DNA is TGTGCCAGCAGCTTAAGTGTCGGGACCTACGAGCAGTACTTC. Translation: CASSLSVGTYEQYF.

This chain joins TRBV12-3 or TRBV12-4 and TRBJ2-3; TRBD2 is a possible D gene (5 bases). The CDR3 is 13 residues long. V gave up 5 bases and J gave up 1 base, with 7 bases separating them. The DNA for the CDR3 is TGTGCCAGCAGTCACGGGGGCACAGATACGCAGTATTTT. Translation: CASSHGGTDTQYF.

V usage is TRBV7-9 and J usage is TRBJ2-7, with 7 bases aligning to TRBD1. This CDR3 has 15 amino acids. Germline V gene lookup returns CDR1 SEHNR and CDR2 FQNEAQ (reference sequence). Trimming cost V 2 bases and J 2 bases; bases outside gene matches: 6. CDR3 nucleotide sequence: TGTGCCAGCAGCTTAAAGGACAGGATGCCCTACGAGCAGTACTTC. It translates to CASSLKDRMPYEQYF.

The chain uses TRBV12-3 or TRBV12-4 and TRBJ1-5, with D possibly matching TRBD1 (6 bases). V lost 6 bases and J 12 bases, leaving 18 bases between the germline ends. The CDR3 spans 13 residues. In DNA, the CDR3 is TGTGCCAGCAGCACAACAGGGCCGGCCATCCAGCATTTT. Amino acid sequence: CASSTTGPAIQHF.

The gene calls are TRBV10-3 and TRBJ2-1; 11 nucleotides agree with TRBD1. The ends lost 2 bases at V and 6 bases at J; junction bases unmatched: 3. Germline CDR1 and CDR2: ENHRY and SYGVKD. The CDR3 runs 15 residues. As DNA, the CDR3 is TGTGCCATCAGTGAGCCGGGACAGGGGGTCAATGAGCAGTTCTTC. Its protein is CAISEPGQGVNEQFF.

CDR3 sequence: CARSRTGHSETQYF. CDR3 nucleotide sequence: TGTGCCAGAAGCCGGACAGGGCATTCGGAGACCCAGTACTTC. The rearrangement uses TRBV5-3 and TRBJ2-5, with TRBD1 matching over 8 bases. TRBV5-3 is marked as an open reading frame, function uncertain. With V trimmed by 4 bases and J by 5 bases, 7 bases remained unmatched. CDR3 size: 14 residues.

The count of this clone is one. V and J are TRBV9 and TRBJ2-2; D is possibly TRBD2 (6 bases). The CDR3 has 16 residues. Germline CDR1 reads SGDLS; CDR2 reads YYNGEE. Trimming pared 0 bases from V and 0 bases from J, leaving 9 bases between. CDR3 in DNA: TGTGCCAGCAGCGTAGTGAGGGAGGCGAACACCGGGGAGCTGTTTTTT. Protein: CASSVVREANTGELFF.

The genes are TRBV7-9 and TRBJ1-5, with D possibly matching TRBD1 (5 bases). The CDR3 contains 18 residues. The germline gives CDR1 SEHNR, CDR2 FQNEAQ (reference sequence). V was trimmed by 5 bases and J by 2 bases, leaving 22 bases between them. The CDR3 sequence is CASSHTTRVRRGNQPQHF. CDR3 DNA sequence: TGTGCCAGCAGCCACACCACCCGGGTCCGCAGGGGCAATCAGCCCCAGCATTTT.

V gene TRBV7-8 combines with J gene TRBJ2-2; 10 bases are a match to TRBD2. The V segment lost 7 bases and the J segment 0 bases; nucleotides outside the gene matches: 17. The CDR3 runs 20 residues. Germline assignment: CDR1 SGHVS and CDR2 FQNEAQ. The DNA for the CDR3 is TGTGCCAGCAACACCGAGGGACTAGCGTCCCAACGGGCGAACACCGGGGAGCTGTTTTTT. Its translation: CASNTEGLASQRANTGELFF.

The V gene is TRBV11-3, the J gene TRBJ2-1, with 7 nucleotides matching TRBD2. Germline CDR1 and CDR2: SGHNT and YENEEA. This CDR3 contains 15 residues. The V gene end was trimmed by 4 bases and the J gene end by 1 base; junction bases not matched to a gene: 4. The CDR3 region has the DNA TGTGCCAGCAGCTGGAGCGGGACTTCCTACAATGAGCAGTTCTTC. Amino acid sequence: CASSWSGTSYNEQFF.

The chain joins TRBV2 to TRBJ1-5; TRBD1 agrees at 8 bases. This CDR3 has 13 amino acids. Germline V CDR1 and CDR2: SNHLY, FYNNEI. J gave up 6 bases and V 9 bases, and 7 bases lay outside the gene matches. This CDR3 is CASEGQAGQPQHF. In DNA, the CDR3 is TGTGCCAGTGAGGGACAGGCTGGTCAGCCCCAGCATTTT.

This chain joins TRBV9 and TRBJ2-2; D is unclear. CDR3 length: 13 amino acids. With 1 base removed from V and 3 bases from J, the gap between germline ends came to 4 bases. CDR1 SGDLS and CDR2 YYNGEE come from the germline V gene. CDR3 DNA sequence: TGTGCCAGCAGCGTAACAGACACCGGGGAGCTGTTTTTT. Translation: CASSVTDTGELFF.

The V and J genes are TRBV15 and TRBJ2-7; the D is unclear. The germline V and J ends were trimmed by 0 bases and 3 bases, with 12 bases remaining between them. The CDR3 loop spans 15 amino acids. Germline V gives CDR1 LNHNV, CDR2 YYDKDF (reference sequence). DNA for the CDR3: TGTGCCACCAGCAGAGAAGCGTCAGAAGTCTACGAGCAGTACTTC. This gives the protein CATSREASEVYEQYF.

This clone has just one count. The rearrangement links TRBV7-2 to TRBJ2-5; 7 bases map to TRBD2. Germline assignment: CDR1 SGHTA and CDR2 FQGNSA. The ends lost 5 bases at V and 5 bases at J; junction bases unmatched: 5. The CDR3 length is 13 residues. The CDR3 DNA reads as TGTGCCAGCAGCCGGGGTAGCGGGGAGACCCAGTACTTC. This gives the protein CASSRGSGETQYF. Full variable domain (missing parts from reference TRBV7-2 and TRBJ2-5): GAGVSQSPSNKVTEKGKDVELRCDPISGHTALYWYRQSLGQGLEFLIYFQGNSAPDKSGLPSDRFSAERTGGSVSTLTIQRTQQEDSAVYLCASSRGSGETQYFGPGTRLLVL.

This clone occurred once. This sequence joins TRBV6-5 and TRBJ2-1; TRBD2 is a possible D gene (5 bases). Trimming cost V 11 bases and J 2 bases, with 10 bases left between them. In germline, CDR1 is MNHEY, CDR2 SVGAGI. This CDR3 spans 12 amino acids. The CDR3 sequence: CAAHGAYNEQFF. The CDR3, as DNA: TGTGCCGCCCACGGGGCCTACAATGAGCAGTTCTTC.

The chain employs TRBV7-2 and TRBJ1-3; no clear D. CDR1 and CDR2 (germline): SGHTA, FQGNSA. V lost 1 base, J lost 5 bases, and 6 bases lay in between. The CDR3 is made up of 13 amino acids. Written as DNA, the CDR3 is TGTGCCAGCAGCTTAGACAGACGAAACACCATATATTTT. It codes for CASSLDRRNTIYF.

V usage is TRBV7-3 and J usage is TRBJ2-7; D is possibly TRBD1 (5 bases). The CDR3 covers 15 residues. V gave up 0 bases and J gave up 6 bases, with 15 bases separating them. In germline, CDR1 is SGHTA, CDR2 FQGTGA. The CDR3 sequence: CASSLTGGQGGEQYF. The CDR3 nucleotides read TGTGCCAGCAGCTTAACGGGTGGGCAGGGCGGCGAGCAGTACTTC.

V is TRBV28 and J is TRBJ2-7; possibly TRBD2 for D (5 bases). CDR3 length: 14 amino acids. The V end was cut by 2 bases, the J end by 3 bases, with 11 bases between. Germline CDR1 reads MDHEN; CDR2 reads SYDVKM. In DNA, the CDR3 is TGTGCCAGCAGTTTAACTACTAGACTCTACGAGCAGTACTTC. This translates into CASSLTTRLYEQYF. Using reference TRBV28 and TRBJ2-7 for the parts outside the CDR3, the full variable domain is DVKVTQSSRYLVKRTGEKVFLECVQDMDHENMFWYRQDPGLGLRLIYFSYDVKMKEKGDIPEGYSVSREKKERFSLILESASTNQTSMYLCASSLTTRLYEQYFGPGTRLTVT.

The chain combines TRBV18 with TRBJ1-3; TRBD1 might be the D (5 bases). CDR3 size: 15 residues. Germline V lookup: CDR1 KGHSH, CDR2 LQKENI. Trimming took off 2 bases at V and 4 bases at J, with 12 bases between the two ends. The CDR3 reads CASSPSRVGGNTIYF. The CDR3 bases are TGTGCCAGCTCACCATCCAGGGTGGGAGGAAACACCATATATTTT.

The chain employs TRBV3-1 (or the pseudogene TRBV3-2) and TRBJ2-5, with no clear D. Germline assignment: CDR1 LGHDT and CDR2 YNNKEL (reference sequence). V lost 4 bases, J lost 1 base, and 13 bases lay in between. CDR3 size: 15 residues. The CDR3 sequence is CASSRLRGVQETQYF. Written as DNA, the CDR3 is TGTGCCAGCAGCCGCCTTCGAGGAGTCCAAGAGACCCAGTACTTC.

V gene TRBV18 combines with J gene TRBJ2-6; no definite D call. Germline V gene sequence: CDR1 KGHSH, CDR2 LQKENI. There are 16 residues in the CDR3. The germline V and J ends were trimmed by 3 bases and 1 base, with 10 bases remaining between them. CDR3 in amino acids: CASSPRLGSGANVLTF. CDR3 bases: TGTGCCAGCTCACCGAGACTGGGTTCTGGGGCCAACGTCCTGACTTTC.

This chain connects TRBV27 to TRBJ1-2; maybe TRBD1 (5 bases). The germline gives CDR1 MNHEY, CDR2 SMNVEV (reference sequence). Trimming left V 5 bases short and J 7 bases short, with 17 bases between. The CDR3 spans 14 residues. The CDR3 region is CASSPRAGPGGYTF. The CDR3 DNA sequence: TGTGCCAGCAGTCCCCGGGCAGGGCCAGGTGGCTACACCTTC.

In regard to this clone: Other DNA sequences within the sample encode an identical CDR3. The rearrangement joins TRBV4-1 to TRBJ2-3; 9 bases align to TRBD2. This CDR3 has 14 residues. Germline V gene data show CDR1 as MGHRA and CDR2 as YSYEKL. Unmatched junction bases numbered 3, after V lost 4 bases and J lost 4 bases. CDR3 sequence: CASSPGLAPDTQYF. CDR3 in DNA: TGCGCCAGCAGCCCGGGACTAGCCCCAGATACGCAGTATTTT.

V gene TRBV19 combines with J gene TRBJ1-1; D is possibly TRBD1 (6 bases). The CDR3 has 14 amino acids. The V end was cut by 3 bases, the J end by 5 bases, with 13 bases between. From germline, CDR1 is LNHDA and CDR2 SQIVND (reference sequence). The CDR3 is CASSIARGGTEAFF. The CDR3 DNA is TGTGCCAGTAGTATTGCCAGGGGAGGGACTGAAGCTTTCTTT.

The rearrangement joins TRBV6-2 or TRBV6-3 to TRBJ2-7; TRBD2 aligns across 7 bases. The length of the CDR3 is 15 residues. CDR1 and CDR2 (germline): MNHEY, SVGEGT. After removal of 3 bases from V and 6 bases from J, the junction contained 11 bases not matched to a gene. The DNA for the CDR3 is TGTGCCAGCAGTTATTGGGTCGGGAGGTCGGTCGAGCAGTACTTC. Protein sequence: CASSYWVGRSVEQYF.

This clone was counted a few times. J is TRBJ2-2 and V is TRBV25-1; D is possibly TRBD2 (6 bases). The germline V gene has CDR1 MGHDK and CDR2 SYGVNS. V lost 5 bases to trimming and J lost 7 bases, with 11 bases between them. This CDR3 comprises 13 residues. Here the CDR3 DNA reads TGTGCCAGCAGTTACGGGGGTAACGGGGAGCTGTTTTTT. Protein: CASSYGGNGELFF.

V usage is TRBV6-2 or TRBV6-3 and J usage is TRBJ2-5; D is unclear. The CDR3 contains 15 residues. Germline assignment: CDR1 MNHEY and CDR2 SVGEGT. The V end lost 0 bases, the J end lost 5 bases, and 13 bases lay between the germline ends. The CDR3 nucleotides read TGTGCCAGCAGTTACTCCCCTGGGCTCCAGGAGACCCAGTACTTC. Translating gives CASSYSPGLQETQYF.

The V gene is TRBV9, the J gene TRBJ2-2; 8 bases map to TRBD1. This CDR3 spans 14 amino acids. Germline CDR1 reads SGDLS; CDR2 reads YYNGEE. Trimming took 4 bases from V and 4 from J; bases not matched to a gene: 3. CDR3 sequence reads: CASSFDRGTGELFF. The DNA for the CDR3 is TGTGCCAGCAGCTTCGACAGGGGCACCGGGGAGCTGTTTTTT.

The chain is built from TRBV18 and TRBJ2-6, with D possibly matching TRBD1 (6 bases). The V end was cut by 2 bases, the J end by 0 bases, with 20 bases between. Germline CDR1 KGHSH, CDR2 LQKENI. This CDR3 has 20 residues. The CDR3 sequence is CASSPIWVGTISSGANVLTF. Written as DNA, the CDR3 is TGTGCCAGCTCACCAATCTGGGTAGGGACAATCAGCTCTGGGGCCAACGTCCTGACTTTC.